This T cell receptor beta chain was captured in a study of OX40 agonist ivuxolimab in advanced cancers. Study results and limitations: On average, a greater number of expanded clones characterised CD8+ T cells relative to CD4+.

Regarding this clone: What it binds is not known.

V was shortened by 4 bases and J by 2 bases, with 13 bases between the two germline ends. Germline CDR1 is SGHDT and CDR2 is YYEEEE. The CDR3 is 15 residues long. Generated by immunoSEQ multiplex PCR, the TCRdb table keeps only in-frame clones and is missing some. The sample holds about 7,800 clones; 73% are singletons and the top ten take more than 55%. This receptor was identified in an adult with an advanced solid tumor such as melanoma, head and neck, liver or kidney cancer. This chain connects TRBV5-6 to TRBJ2-1; D may be TRBD2 (6 bases). Sequenced material: CD4+ or CD8+ T cells sorted from blood, taken in a trial of the OX40 agonist ivuxolimab. CDR3 DNA sequence: TGTGCCAGCAGCCTCCGGGACTTAACCTACAATGAGCAGTTCTTC. Translation: CASSLRDLTYNEQFF. Filled out from reference TRBV5-6 and TRBJ2-1, the complete variable domain reads DAGVTQSPTHLIKTRGQQVTLRCSPKSGHDTVSWYQQALGQGPQFIFQYYEEEERQRGNFPDRFSGHQFPNYSSELNVNALLLGDSALYLCASSLRDLTYNEQFFGPGTRLTVL.